The 23 T cell receptor beta chains given below trace back to one sample, sequenced in a study of identical twins. Using its own MiXCR run on the 5' RACE reads, TCRdb lists one record per CDR3 protein. The sample lists approximately 230,000 distinct CDR3 sequences; 11% to 15% were seen once. Sequencing input: memory (CD45RO+) T cells sorted from blood. The source is a woman in her late teens or twenties in good health.

This clonotype occurred many times. The rearrangement links TRBV12-3 or TRBV12-4 to TRBJ2-3; 10 bases align to TRBD2. The CDR3 is 16 residues long. Trimming at V came to 5 bases and at J to 2 bases, leaving 7 bases not matched to a gene. The CDR3: CASSLTSGSPTDTQYF. DNA of the CDR3: TGTGCCAGCAGTCTGACTAGCGGGTCTCCCACAGATACGCAGTATTTT.

This clonotype was observed a handful of times. The rearrangement links TRBV12-3 or TRBV12-4 to TRBJ1-1, with 7 bases identical to TRBD1. Germline trimming cut 4 bases from V and 10 bases from J; bases unmatched to any gene: 6. CDR3 length: 12 amino acids. CDR3 coding DNA: TGTGCCAGCAGTTCCCAGGGGGTATTAGCTTTCTTT. Amino acids: CASSSQGVLAFF.

The chain links TRBV7-9 to TRBJ1-1, with D hard to call. V was cut by 0 bases and J by 8 bases, with 16 bases left in between. The V gene's germline CDR1 is SEHNR and CDR2 FQNEAQ (reference sequence). The CDR3 has 15 residues. In DNA form, the CDR3 reads TGTGCCAGCAGCTTAGCCGCCACAGCTACTAGCGAAGCTTTCTTT. The encoded protein is CASSLAATATSEAFF. Looking up the rest from reference TRBV7-9 and TRBJ1-1 gives the full variable domain: DTGVSQNPRHKITKRGQNVTFRCDPISEHNRLYWYRQTLGQGPEFLTYFQNEAQLEKSRLLSDRFSAERPKGSFSTLEIQRTEQGDSAMYLCASSLAATATSEAFFGQGTRLTVV.

V usage is TRBV12-3 or TRBV12-4 and J usage is TRBJ2-7, with D perhaps matching TRBD1 (7 bases). V was cut by 6 bases and J by 6 bases, with 15 bases left in between. The CDR3 spans 13 residues. The CDR3 loop reads CASSWDRAGEQYF. The CDR3 DNA sequence: TGTGCCAGCAGCTGGGACAGAGCGGGCGAGCAGTACTTC.

This clonotype was detected ten times or more. The chain has TRBV6-1 and TRBJ1-2, with D tentatively TRBD1 (6 bases). The CDR3 spans 15 residues. Trimming took off 6 bases at V and 4 bases at J, with 18 bases between the two ends. The germline V gene encodes CDR1 MNHNS and CDR2 SASEGT. This CDR3 reads CASSLGGARGYGYTF. CDR3 nucleotide sequence: TGTGCCAGCAGCCTCGGGGGGGCGCGCGGCTATGGCTACACCTTC.

This chain connects TRBV2 to TRBJ2-5, with D tentatively TRBD1 or TRBD2 (5 bases each). V lost 4 bases to trimming and J lost 3 bases, with 9 bases between them. CDR1 SNHLY and CDR2 FYNNEI come from the germline V gene. There are 13 residues in the CDR3. CDR3 DNA: TGTGCCAGCAGTGGGGACGCAGAAGAGACCCAGTACTTC. Its translation is CASSGDAEETQYF.

By share, this clonotype counts as medium-sized. The rearrangement links TRBV5-1 to TRBJ2-3; D not certain. The CDR3 consists of 13 residues. V dropped 8 bases and J dropped 2 bases, with 12 bases sitting between them. CDR1 and CDR2 from the germline V gene are SGHRS and YFSETQ. For the CDR3, the DNA is TGCGCCAGATCTTTTTGGCCCACAGATACGCAGTATTTT. This translates into CARSFWPTDTQYF.

J is TRBJ2-1 and V is TRBV29-1, with a tentative D call TRBD1 (6 bases). Trimming pared 5 bases from V and 1 base from J, leaving 18 bases between. The CDR3 length is 16 residues. Germline V gene lookup returns CDR1 SQVTM and CDR2 ANQGSEA. In DNA form, the CDR3 reads TGCAGCGTTCACCCTTACGGACAGAGTTCCTACAATGAGCAGTTCTTC. This translates into CSVHPYGQSSYNEQFF.

This clonotype has just a few counts. This sequence joins TRBV9 and TRBJ2-5; 9 bases agree with TRBD1. Germline CDR1 is SGDLS and CDR2 is YYNGEE. V dropped 3 bases and J dropped 4; count of bases not matched to a gene: 1. The CDR3 runs to 13 residues. DNA for the CDR3: TGTGCCAGCAGCGCGACAGGGGGAGAGACCCAGTACTTC. Amino acid sequence: CASSATGGETQYF. Looking up the rest from reference TRBV9 and TRBJ2-5 gives the full variable domain: DSGVTQTPKHLITATGQRVTLRCSPRSGDLSVYWYQQSLDQGLQFLIQYYNGEERAKGNILERFSAQQFPDLHSELNLSSLELGDSALYFCASSATGGETQYFGPGTRLLVL.

CDR3 sequence (DNA): TGCAGTGCAATAACTAGCGTAAGCTCCTACGAGCAGTACTTC. This encodes CSAITSVSSYEQYF. This sequence joins TRBV20-1 and TRBJ2-7; the match to TRBD2 covers 7 bases. V lost 6 bases and J lost 0; bases outside the gene matches: 8. This CDR3 comprises 14 residues. In germline, CDR1 is DFQATT, CDR2 SNEGSKA (reference sequence).

This clonotype came up many times. Sequence at one end of the junction differs from germline and may be a read error. The J gene is TRBJ2-1, the V gene TRBV5-1; the match to TRBD2 covers 7 bases. The CDR3 length is 14 residues. Germline CDR1 is SGHRS and CDR2 is YFSETQ. The CDR3 nucleotides are TGTGCCAGCAGTCCGGGGGGATCCTACAATGAGCAGTTCTTC. Its protein is CASSPGGSYNEQFF.

The chain uses TRBV2 and TRBJ2-2; no clear D. The V end lost 3 bases, the J end lost 7 bases, and 3 bases lay between the germline ends. CDR1 SNHLY and CDR2 FYNNEI come from the germline V gene. CDR3 length: 11 amino acids. CDR3 sequence reads: CASSEGGELFF. The CDR3 DNA is TGTGCCAGCAGTGAGGGCGGGGAGCTGTTTTTT. The variable domain in full, completed from reference TRBV2 and TRBJ2-2, reads EPEVTQTPSHQVTQMGQEVILRCVPISNHLYFYWYRQILGQKVEFLVSFYNNEISEKSEIFDDQFSVERPDGSNFTLKIRSTKLEDSAMYFCASSEGGELFFGEGSRLTVL.

This clonotype was counted once. The chain employs TRBV28 and TRBJ2-5; 8 nucleotides match TRBD2. Germline CDR1 and CDR2: MDHEN and SYDVKM. V gave up 4 bases and J gave up 2 bases; unmatched junction bases: 9. CDR3 length equals 16 residues. The CDR3 protein is CASSSWTGGGQETQYF. The DNA of the CDR3 is TGTGCCAGCAGTTCGTGGACGGGGGGGGGTCAAGAGACCCAGTACTTC.

The chain carries TRBV27 and TRBJ2-7; tentative D call: TRBD2 (5 bases). CDR1 is MNHEY and CDR2 is SMNVEV in the germline V gene (reference sequence). Deletions cut 3 bases from V and 2 bases from J, with 11 bases between. There are 14 residues in the CDR3. CDR3 sequence reads: CASSFGGRAYEQYF. The CDR3 nucleotides are TGTGCCAGCAGTTTCGGAGGTAGGGCCTACGAGCAGTACTTC.

The chain combines TRBV7-8 with TRBJ2-1; TRBD2 aligns across 7 bases. V gave up 3 bases and J gave up 8 bases; unmatched junction bases: 7. The CDR3 contains 14 residues. CDR1 and CDR2 from the germline V gene are SGHVS and FQNEAQ. The CDR3 DNA is TGTGCCAGCAGCTTTGGCGGGAGCATTGATGAGCAGTTCTTC. This sequence encodes CASSFGGSIDEQFF.

This clonotype was picked up a small number of times. This chain uses TRBV21-1 with TRBJ1-1; TRBD1 is the table's D call, not checked against the DNA. TRBV21-1 is termed a pseudogene. The CDR3 totals 15 residues. CDR3 nucleotide sequence: TGTGCCAGCAGCAAAAGGGGGGGCGAGGACACTGAAGCTTTCTTT. Its protein product is CASSKRGGEDTEAFF.

This clonotype occurred many times. This rearrangement joins TRBV20-1 to TRBJ1-1, with a tentative D call TRBD1 (6 bases). The CDR3 has 14 residues. Between the trimmed V and J ends, which lost 3 bases and 5 bases, there was a span of 16 bases. Germline V CDR1 and CDR2: DFQATT, SNEGSKA (reference sequence). CDR3 sequence (DNA): TGCAGTGCTAGTGGTAGACAGGTCTATACTGAAGCTTTCTTT. Its protein is CSASGRQVYTEAFF.

This clonotype was detected a few times. The CDR3: CASSSLADEADTQYF. The CDR3 nucleotides read TGTGCCAGCAGCTCCCTAGCGGACGAGGCAGATACGCAGTATTTT. The rearrangement links TRBV7-2 to TRBJ2-3; 7 positions match TRBD2. V lost 4 bases, J lost 4 bases, and 8 bases stayed unmatched. This CDR3 is 15 amino acids long. Germline V CDR1 and CDR2: SGHTA, FQGNSA.

This chain uses TRBV6-1 with TRBJ2-3, with D possibly being TRBD2 (6 bases). The germline CDR1 and CDR2 sequences are MNHNS and SASEGT. The V gene lost 0 bases and the J gene lost 5 bases, with 12 bases spanning the gap. This CDR3 has 15 residues. The DNA of the CDR3 is TGTGCCAGCAGTGAAGCAGGGGCCGGGGGAGATACGCAGTATTTT. Translated: CASSEAGAGGDTQYF.

The gene calls are TRBV7-9 and TRBJ2-5; 8 positions agree with TRBD2. CDR3 length equals 16 residues. Germline lookup yields CDR1 SEHNR and CDR2 FQNEAQ (reference sequence). The V segment lost 5 bases and the J segment 5 bases; nucleotides outside the gene matches: 13. The CDR3 DNA follows: TGTGCCAGCAGCCGGGGACTAGTGGAGTTTCCGGAGACCCAGTACTTC. This sequence encodes CASSRGLVEFPETQYF.

This clonotype was detected ten times or more. The genes are TRBV5-6 and TRBJ2-1, with 11 bases matching TRBD2. The CDR3 covers 15 residues. The V and J ends lost 3 bases and 2 bases, in that order; junction bases with no gene match: 1. The germline gives CDR1 SGHDT, CDR2 YYEEEE. This CDR3 reads CASSSGLAAYNEQFF. The CDR3 bases are TGTGCCAGCAGCTCGGGACTAGCGGCCTACAATGAGCAGTTCTTC.

V usage is TRBV29-1 and J usage is TRBJ1-1; D perhaps matches TRBD1 (6 bases). The germline CDR1 and CDR2 sequences are SQVTM and ANQGSEA. The CDR3 spans 13 residues. The CDR3 DNA reads TGCAGTGCCCTCAGGGGTAGGTACACTGAAGCTTTCTTT. Translation: CSALRGRYTEAFF.

This chain connects TRBV19 to TRBJ1-1; D remains unclear. This CDR3 region has 15 residues. Trimming removed 1 base from V and 0 bases from J, with 9 bases in between. CDR1 and CDR2 (germline): LNHDA, SQIVND (reference sequence). The CDR3, as DNA: TGTGCCAGTAGTATAGTCTACGGTATGAACACTGAAGCTTTCTTT. Amino acids: CASSIVYGMNTEAFF.